This is a list of T cell receptor beta chains from one sample in a study of naive CD8 T cells in extremely preterm neonates. Assay: immunoSEQ multiplex PCR; the TCRdb copy retains only in-frame clones and omits some. The repertoire holds some 7,400 clones, with 98% as singletons. Sequenced input: naive CD8+ T cells from blood. The source is a human donor in good health. The CDR3 runs from the conserved cysteine through the conserved F or W. A D gene is named only where the DNA matches it firmly. For some rows the clone size is stated as once, few or many, or as a class when expanded; others skip it.

clone_size,j_call,v_call,d_call,cdr3_nt,cdr3_aa
once,TRBJ2-1,TRBV19,TRBD2,TGTGCCAGTAGTTCGGGACTAGCAAATGAGCAGTTCTTC,CASSSGLANEQFF
NA,TRBJ2-4,TRBV30,TRBD2,TGTGCCTGGCTTAAGCGGGGGGGCGATCCTCCGTACTTC,CAWLKRGGDPPYF
NA,TRBJ2-7,TRBV15,TRBD2,TGTGCCACCTCCCCGGGACTAGCGGTCTACGAGCAGTACTTC,CATSPGLAVYEQYF
NA,TRBJ1-2,TRBV28,TRBD1,TGTGCCAGCAGCCCCGGGACAGTTGACTATGGCTACACCTTC,CASSPGTVDYGYTF
NA,TRBJ2-1,TRBV9,NA,TGTGCCAGCAGCAGAGGTAGGCCCAATGAGCAGTTCTTC,CASSRGRPNEQFF
NA,TRBJ1-2,TRBV5-6,NA,TGTGCCAGCAGCTTAAGGCGTGGGGCAGCTAACTATGGCTACACCTTC,CASSLRRGAANYGYTF
once,TRBJ1-2,TRBV7-9,TRBD1,TGTGCCAGCAGCCGGGGGACAGAAAACTATGGCTACACCTTC,CASSRGTENYGYTF
NA,TRBJ1-1,TRBV28,NA,TGCGCCAGCAGTTACCTGACGGGAGGGAACACTGAAGCTTTCTTT,CASSYLTGGNTEAFF
NA,TRBJ2-1,TRBV28,TRBD2,TGTGCCAGCAGTTCTAGCGGGGGGGCAAACAATGAGCAGTTCTTC,CASSSSGGANNEQFF
NA,TRBJ1-1,TRBV19,NA,TGTGCCAGTAGTATCTTAGGGGGTGGGGGCACTGAAGCTTTCTTT,CASSILGGGGTEAFF
NA,TRBJ1-1,TRBV13,NA,TGTGCCAGCAGCACTCGACAGGACATTGTGAACACTGAAGCTTTCTTT,CASSTRQDIVNTEAFF
NA,TRBJ2-5,TRBV9,TRBD2,TGTGCCAGCAGCGTCTCGGACCTAGCGGGGGGGCCTGGCCAAGAGACCCAGTACTTC,CASSVSDLAGGPGQETQYF
NA,TRBJ2-1,TRBV19,TRBD2,TGTGCCAGTAGTCCAGCGGGGGGGCCTGCCAATGAGCAGTTCTTC,CASSPAGGPANEQFF
NA,TRBJ2-5,TRBV7-9,NA,TGTGCCAGCAGCTTAGCGAGGGACTCCCCGGAGACCCAGTACTTC,CASSLARDSPETQYF